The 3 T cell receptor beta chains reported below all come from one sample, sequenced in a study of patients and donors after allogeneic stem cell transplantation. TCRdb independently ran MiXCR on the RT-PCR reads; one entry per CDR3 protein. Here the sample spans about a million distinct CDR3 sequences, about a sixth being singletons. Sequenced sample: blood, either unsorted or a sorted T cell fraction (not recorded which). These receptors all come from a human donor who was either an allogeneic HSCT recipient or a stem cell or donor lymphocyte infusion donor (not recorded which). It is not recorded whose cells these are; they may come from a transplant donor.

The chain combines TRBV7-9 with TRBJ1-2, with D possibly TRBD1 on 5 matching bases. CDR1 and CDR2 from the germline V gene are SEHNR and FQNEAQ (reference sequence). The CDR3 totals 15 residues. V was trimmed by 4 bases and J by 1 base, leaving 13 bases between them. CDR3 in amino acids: CASSSSGRNNYGYTF. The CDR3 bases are TGTGCCAGCAGCTCCTCGGGACGTAATAACTATGGCTACACCTTC.

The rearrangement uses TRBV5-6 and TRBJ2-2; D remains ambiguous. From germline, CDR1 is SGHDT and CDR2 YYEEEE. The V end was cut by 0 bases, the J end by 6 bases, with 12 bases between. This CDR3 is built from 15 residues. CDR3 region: CASSLVVKDAGELFF. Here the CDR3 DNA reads TGTGCCAGCAGCTTGGTTGTAAAGGACGCCGGGGAGCTGTTTTTT.

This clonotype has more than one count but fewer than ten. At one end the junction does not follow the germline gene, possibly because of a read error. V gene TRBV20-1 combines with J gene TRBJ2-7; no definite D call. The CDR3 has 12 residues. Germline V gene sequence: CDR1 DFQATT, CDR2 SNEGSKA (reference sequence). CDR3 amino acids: CSARVGIYEQYF. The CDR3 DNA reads TGCAGTGCCAGAGTAGGGATCTACGAGCAGTACTTC.